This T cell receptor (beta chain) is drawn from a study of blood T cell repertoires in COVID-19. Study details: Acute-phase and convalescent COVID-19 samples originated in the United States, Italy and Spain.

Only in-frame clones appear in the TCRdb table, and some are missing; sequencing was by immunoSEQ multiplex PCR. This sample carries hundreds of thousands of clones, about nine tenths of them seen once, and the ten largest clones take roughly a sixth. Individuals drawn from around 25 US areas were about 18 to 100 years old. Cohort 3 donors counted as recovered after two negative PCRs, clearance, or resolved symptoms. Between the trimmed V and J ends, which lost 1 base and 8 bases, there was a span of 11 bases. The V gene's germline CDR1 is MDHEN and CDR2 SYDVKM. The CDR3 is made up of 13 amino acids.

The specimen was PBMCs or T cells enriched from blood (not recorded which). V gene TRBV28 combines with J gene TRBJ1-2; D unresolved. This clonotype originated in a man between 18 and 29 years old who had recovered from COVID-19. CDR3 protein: CASSLSLNRGYTF. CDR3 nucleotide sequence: TGTGCCAGCAGTTTATCACTCAATCGAGGCTACACCTTC.